In its sample, the clone carrying this T cell receptor beta chain was seen a few times. Germline loops: CDR1 SGHNT, CDR2 YYREEE (reference sequence). J lost 2 bases, V lost 0 bases, and 4 bases had no gene match. The CDR3 loop spans 15 amino acids. This record comes from a study of blood T cell repertoires in COVID-19. Measured with immunoSEQ multiplex PCR; TCRdb has only the in-frame clones, and not every one. The table lists about 320,000 clones, roughly 87% of them singletons. Sequenced sample: PBMCs or T cells enriched from blood (not recorded which). V gene TRBV5-4 combines with J gene TRBJ1-2; 7 bases line up with TRBD1. The receptor was isolated from a woman between 18 and 29 years old who had recovered from COVID-19. CDR3 coding DNA: TGTGCCAGCAGCTTGGTACAGGGGCTAAACTATGGCTACACCTTC. Protein product: CASSLVQGLNYGYTF.